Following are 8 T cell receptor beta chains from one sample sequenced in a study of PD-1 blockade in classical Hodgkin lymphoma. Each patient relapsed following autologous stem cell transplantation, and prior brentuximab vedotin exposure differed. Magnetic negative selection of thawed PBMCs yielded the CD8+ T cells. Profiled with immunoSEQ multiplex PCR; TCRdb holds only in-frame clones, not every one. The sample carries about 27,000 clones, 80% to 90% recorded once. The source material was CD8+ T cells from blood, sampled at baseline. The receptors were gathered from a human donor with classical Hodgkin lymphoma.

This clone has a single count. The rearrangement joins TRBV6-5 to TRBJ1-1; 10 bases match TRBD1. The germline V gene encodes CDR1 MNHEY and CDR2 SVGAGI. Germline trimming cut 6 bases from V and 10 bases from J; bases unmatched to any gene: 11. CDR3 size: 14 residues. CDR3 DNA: TGTGCCAGCAGCCCGACAGGGGGCCGGATGGGAGCTTTCTTT. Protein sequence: CASSPTGGRMGAFF.

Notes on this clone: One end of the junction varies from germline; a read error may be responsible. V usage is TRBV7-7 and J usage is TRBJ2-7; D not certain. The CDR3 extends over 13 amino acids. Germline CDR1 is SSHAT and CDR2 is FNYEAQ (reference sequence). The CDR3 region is CASSLVANGEQYF. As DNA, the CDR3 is TGTGCTAGCAGCTTAGTAGCCAATGGCGAGCAGTACTTC.

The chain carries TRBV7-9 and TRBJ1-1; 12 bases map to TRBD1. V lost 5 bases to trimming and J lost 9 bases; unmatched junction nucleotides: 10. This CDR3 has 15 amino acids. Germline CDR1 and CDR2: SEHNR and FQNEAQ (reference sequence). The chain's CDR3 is CASSEPGQGAEKAFF. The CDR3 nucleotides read TGTGCCAGCAGCGAGCCGGGACAGGGGGCCGAGAAAGCTTTCTTT.

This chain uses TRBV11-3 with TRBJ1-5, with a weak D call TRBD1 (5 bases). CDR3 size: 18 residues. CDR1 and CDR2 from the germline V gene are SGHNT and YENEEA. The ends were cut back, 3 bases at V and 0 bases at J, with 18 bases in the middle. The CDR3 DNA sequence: TGTGCCAGCAGCTTCATCTCAGGGATTCTTTATAGCAATCAGCCCCAGCATTTT. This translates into CASSFISGILYSNQPQHF. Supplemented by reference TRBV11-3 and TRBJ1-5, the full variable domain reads EAGVVQSPRYKIIEKKQPVAFWCNPISGHNTLYWYLQNLGQGPELLIRYENEEAVDDSQLPKDRFSAERLKGVDSTLKIQPAELGDSAVYLCASSFISGILYSNQPQHFGDGTRLSIL.

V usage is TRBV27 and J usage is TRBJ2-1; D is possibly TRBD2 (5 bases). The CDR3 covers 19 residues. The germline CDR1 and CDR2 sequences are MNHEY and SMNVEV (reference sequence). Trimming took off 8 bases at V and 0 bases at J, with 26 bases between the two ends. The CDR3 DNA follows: TGTGCCAGCGGACTCCAGACACGCGTACTCGAGAGCTCCTACAATGAGCAGTTCTTC. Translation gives CASGLQTRVLESSYNEQFF.

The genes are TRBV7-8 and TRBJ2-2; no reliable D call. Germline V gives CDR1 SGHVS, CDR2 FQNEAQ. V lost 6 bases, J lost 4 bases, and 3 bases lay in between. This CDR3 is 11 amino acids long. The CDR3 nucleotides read TGTGCCAGCAGTTTCACCGGGGAGCTGTTTTTT. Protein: CASSFTGELFF.

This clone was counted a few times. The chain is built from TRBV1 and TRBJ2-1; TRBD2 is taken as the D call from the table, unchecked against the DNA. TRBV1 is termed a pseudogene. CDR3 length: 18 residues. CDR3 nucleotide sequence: TGCACCAGCAGCCAAGGGTTTATAGCGGGAGAGCCTCGCAATGAGCAGTTCTTC. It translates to CTSSQGFIAGEPRNEQFF.

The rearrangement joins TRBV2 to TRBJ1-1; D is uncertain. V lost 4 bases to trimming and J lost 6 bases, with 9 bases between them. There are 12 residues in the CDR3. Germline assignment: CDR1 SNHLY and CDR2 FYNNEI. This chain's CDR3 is CASSVSGSEAFF. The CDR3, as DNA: TGTGCCAGCAGTGTGTCAGGATCTGAAGCTTTCTTT.